This T cell receptor beta chain is drawn from a study of regulatory T cells in long-lasting Graves disease. Study conclusions and caveats: Preferential use of TRBV28, TRBJ1-2 and TRBJ2-5 was seen in persistent disease. The study found lower TCR diversity in persistent Graves' patients than in newly diagnosed ones.

This clonotype was detected many times. Its antigen is currently unknown. The time point: newly diagnosed GD, antithyroid drugs for less than 3 months. With RNA extracted from PBMCs as input, the TCR library was made. Germline V gene sequence: CDR1 SQVTM, CDR2 ANQGSEA. V lost 6 bases and J 0 bases, leaving 8 bases between the germline ends. The CDR3 contains 12 residues. HTBI primers from iRepertoire and Arm-PCR of CDR3 regions yielded the TCR beta libraries. TCRdb reprocessed the multiplex PCR reads with MiXCR, giving one entry per CDR3 protein. The profile shows about 440,000 distinct CDR3 sequences, about 15% of them singletons. This sample also appeared in a second study, on T cells in Graves' hyperthyroidism and ophthalmopathy. That source adds: Diagnosis of hyperthyroidism was new in patients aged 18 to 65, and its duration was under 2 months. HTBI primers drove first-round RT-PCR of the TCR CDR3.

J is TRBJ1-1 and V is TRBV29-1; D not resolved. This material consisted of peripheral blood mononuclear cells (PBMCs), taken at new diagnosis, from a patient treated with antithyroid drugs. The TCR was taken from a woman in her 30s with Graves disease. The CDR3 spells CSVGDMNTEAFF. The DNA for the CDR3 is TGCAGCGTCGGAGACATGAACACTGAAGCTTTCTTT.